A selection of T cell receptor beta chains follows, all from one sample in a study of T-cell reconstitution after alpha-beta-depleted transplantation in children. TCRdb re-derived calls from the PCR reads in MiXCR, one entry per CDR3 protein. The sample records around 100,000 distinct CDR3 sequences, 10% being singletons. Sequencing was performed on PBMCs, taken before TCRalphabeta/CD19-depleted stem cell transplant. The receptors stem from a boy under 10 years old with acute lymphoblastic leukemia, due to receive a stem cell transplant. Each CDR3 is given with its conserved first and last residue. D genes are given only for firm matches. Not every row has a clone size; where given, it reads once, few, many or a size class.

J,D,size,V,DNA,CDR3
TRBJ1-1,-,-,TRBV5-6,TGTGCCAGCAGCTTGTATGGCCGCTACATGAACACTGAAGCTTTCTTT,CASSLYGRYMNTEAFF
TRBJ2-1,TRBD2,-,TRBV6-5,TGTGCCACCCTGGGGACTAGAAATGAGCAGTTCTTC,CATLGTRNEQFF
TRBJ2-2,-,many,TRBV12-3/TRBV12-4,TGTGCCAGCAGTTTGTCACAGTCAACCGGGGAGCTGTTTTTT,CASSLSQSTGELFF
TRBJ1-2,-,few,TRBV6-5,TGTGCCAGCAGTTACTCGAAGGGGCGCGGGGGCTACACCTTC,CASSYSKGRGGYTF
TRBJ2-3,TRBD2,-,TRBV24-1,TGTGCCACCAGTGATTTGGGACTAGCCGATACGCAGTATTTT,CATSDLGLADTQYF
TRBJ1-1,-,-,TRBV6-6,TGTGCCAGCATCTATACGGCAAACACTGAAGCTTTCTTT,CASIYTANTEAFF
TRBJ2-1,TRBD2,many,TRBV5-1,TGCGCCAGCAGCTTGGAAGCGGGATTCTACAATGAGCAGTTCTTC,CASSLEAGFYNEQFF
TRBJ2-3,-,many,TRBV7-9,TGTGCCAGCAGCGCCCTCGGGAGCACAGATACGCAGTATTTT,CASSALGSTDTQYF
TRBJ2-3,-,many,TRBV14,TGTGCCAGCAGCCAAGCTCGGCTGGTTAGCACAGATACGCAGTATTTT,CASSQARLVSTDTQYF
TRBJ1-1,-,many,TRBV3-1,TGTGCCAGCAGCCGACCGGGGCAGGAAGCTTTCTTT,CASSRPGQEAFF
TRBJ2-5,-,many,TRBV5-1,TGCGCCAGCAGCTTGACTAGCATGTACCAAGAGACCCAGTACTTC,CASSLTSMYQETQYF
TRBJ2-7,-,-,TRBV30,TGTGCCTGGAGCTTGTTATGGGGGAGAAGCTACGAGCAGTACTTC,CAWSLLWGRSYEQYF
TRBJ1-1,-,-,TRBV10-3,TGTGCCATCAGTGAGTCTCCCGGGACCACTGAAGCTTTCTTT,CAISESPGTTEAFF
TRBJ2-3,TRBD2,many,TRBV12-3/TRBV12-4,TGTGCCAGCAGCCGACTAGCGGGGCGGGCAGATACGCAGTATTTT,CASSRLAGRADTQYF
TRBJ2-4,-,-,TRBV6-5,TGTGCCAGCAGTTACAGAGGATCCCAGGGCCAAAAGAACATTCAGTACTTC,CASSYRGSQGQKNIQYF
TRBJ2-1,-,few,TRBV14,TGTGCCAGCAGCGTCCTGGGTAGGAGTGAGCAGTTCTTC,CASSVLGRSEQFF
TRBJ1-1,-,few,TRBV5-1,TGCGCCAGCAGCTTGAGGAGAGATGAAGCTTTCTTT,CASSLRRDEAFF
TRBJ2-7,TRBD1,few,TRBV6-1,TGTGCCAGCAGTCCCGGGCAGGGGGCTTTCTACGAGCAGTACTTC,CASSPGQGAFYEQYF
TRBJ2-7,TRBD2,once,TRBV2,TGTGCCAGCATTCCGGGGGGTCAACCAACGGGGCAGTACTTC,CASIPGGQPTGQYF
TRBJ1-3,-,-,TRBV7-6,TGTGCCAGCAGCTTTAGGTCGGCAGGGACTGGAAACACCATATATTTT,CASSFRSAGTGNTIYF
TRBJ2-1,TRBD2,many,TRBV5-1,TGCGCCAGCAGCTTGGCTCTAGCGGGAGCTGGTGATGAGCAGTTCTTC,CASSLALAGAGDEQFF
TRBJ2-3,TRBD1,-,TRBV11-2,TGTGCCAGCAGCTTAGTTACGGGACAGAGCACAGATACGCAGTATTTT,CASSLVTGQSTDTQYF
TRBJ2-2,TRBD2,-,TRBV12-3/TRBV12-4,TGTGCCAGCAGTCGGGGACTAGGTCGGGACACCGGGGAGCTGTTTTTT,CASSRGLGRDTGELFF
TRBJ2-7,TRBD1,-,TRBV7-6,TGTGCCAGCAGCGTAGGTGGGACAGGATCCTACGAGCAGTACTTC,CASSVGGTGSYEQYF
TRBJ1-5,-,few,TRBV28,TGTGCCAGCAGTAAACATCTTAAGAATCAGCCCCAGCATTTT,CASSKHLKNQPQHF
TRBJ1-3,-,few,TRBV30,TGTGCCTGGCAAGATACCTCTGGAAACACCATATATTTT,CAWQDTSGNTIYF
TRBJ1-5,-,few,TRBV11-2,TGTGCCAGCAGCTTAGGTTGGGGTCAGCCCCAGCATTTT,CASSLGWGQPQHF
TRBJ1-2,-,few,TRBV28,TGTGCCAGCAGTTTATCCCCCTATGGCTACACCTTC,CASSLSPYGYTF
TRBJ2-2,TRBD1,-,TRBV5-5,TGTGCCAGCAGCCCAGGGGACAGGGGACGGACCGGGGAGCTGTTTTTT,CASSPGDRGRTGELFF
TRBJ2-1,-,many,TRBV29-1,TGCAGCGGGGTCCGATCACCGTCTACCTTCAATGAGCAGTTCTTC,CSGVRSPSTFNEQFF
TRBJ2-7,-,once,TRBV29-1,TGCAGCGTGGAAGGGACTTCCAGGCCCTACGAGCAGTACTTC,CSVEGTSRPYEQYF
TRBJ2-7,TRBD2,many,TRBV7-9,TGTGCCAGCAGCCGGACCCTTGGACTAGTGGTCCGCGACGAGCAGTACTTC,CASSRTLGLVVRDEQYF
TRBJ2-7,TRBD2,-,TRBV20-1,TGCAGTGCTAGGGGGACTAGCGGGAGATTGGACGAGCAGTACTTC,CSARGTSGRLDEQYF
TRBJ1-5,-,-,TRBV5-6,TGTGCCAGCAGCCGGAGGCTCAGCGTCAATCAGCCCCAGCATTTT,CASSRRLSVNQPQHF
TRBJ2-1,TRBD1,few,TRBV15,TGTGCCACCAGCACGGCAGGGGGCGCAGGGAATGAGCAGTTCTTC,CATSTAGGAGNEQFF
TRBJ2-5,TRBD2,-,TRBV20-1,TGCAGTGCTAGGCTCCCGGGAGGCTCAGAGACCCAGTACTTC,CSARLPGGSETQYF
TRBJ2-3,TRBD2,few,TRBV11-2,TGTGCCAGCAGCTTAGATCTTGCCGGGGGCCAACTAGCGGGAGAAGCAGATACGCAGTATTTT,CASSLDLAGGQLAGEADTQYF
TRBJ1-5,-,-,TRBV5-5,TGTGCCAGCAGCTTGGTCAGTAGGAGGAATCAGCCCCAGCATTTT,CASSLVSRRNQPQHF
TRBJ2-7,-,many,TRBV10-2,TGCGCCAGCAGTTACTCCGACCAGAGGGGCTCCGAGCAGTACTTC,CASSYSDQRGSEQYF
TRBJ1-1,-,-,TRBV5-1,TGCGCCAGCAGCCTGGCCAAGGACAGTTTTAATGAAGCTTTCTTT,CASSLAKDSFNEAFF
TRBJ1-2,-,-,TRBV20-1,TGCAGTGCTAGAGTCCTAAGGGGAGTTGGCTACACCTTC,CSARVLRGVGYTF
TRBJ1-5,-,-,TRBV24-1,TGTGCCACCAGTGACCTGGGATTTCAGCCCCAGCATTTT,CATSDLGFQPQHF
TRBJ1-2,-,many,TRBV6-1,TGTGCCAGCAGTGGTCCTGCGGGGGTGGGCTATGGCTACACCTTC,CASSGPAGVGYGYTF
TRBJ1-6,-,many,TRBV27,TGTGCCATCGCAAGAGGGCTTAATTCACCCCTCCACTTT,CAIARGLNSPLHF
TRBJ2-4,TRBD1,many,TRBV12-3/TRBV12-4,TGTGCCAGCAGTTTGGGTAGGGGGCTTGACATTCAGTACTTC,CASSLGRGLDIQYF
TRBJ2-5,-,-,TRBV12-3/TRBV12-4,TGTGTCAGCAGTTTTAATGGGGGGGGGAGGGGGGAGACCCAGTACTTC,CVSSFNGGGRGETQYF
TRBJ2-1,-,-,TRBV2,TGTGCCAGCAATTCCCTATTCCGAGATGAGCAGTTCTTC,CASNSLFRDEQFF
TRBJ2-1,TRBD2,-,TRBV6-2/TRBV6-3,TGTGCCAGCAGTTACTCTTTTGAGACTAGCGGGAGCTCCCTCTACAATGAGCAGTTCTTC,CASSYSFETSGSSLYNEQFF
TRBJ2-3,-,few,TRBV6-5,TGTGCCAGCAGCTATACCACGACAGATACGCAGTATTTT,CASSYTTTDTQYF
TRBJ1-5,TRBD1,-,TRBV28,TGTGCCAGCAGTCCCTTTCCGACAGGGACGGTTTATAGCAATCAGCCCCAGCATTTT,CASSPFPTGTVYSNQPQHF
TRBJ2-2,-,many,TRBV12-3/TRBV12-4,TGTGCCAGCAGTTCTGTGACGACTTTGATCGGGGAGCTGTTTTTT,CASSSVTTLIGELFF
TRBJ1-1,-,-,TRBV5-1,TGCGCCAGCAGCTTGTTGCCTGAAGCTTTCTTT,CASSLLPEAFF
TRBJ2-7,TRBD2,few,TRBV20-1,TGCAGTGCTAGTTTCTTTAGCGGGAAGAGCGAGCAGTACTTC,CSASFFSGKSEQYF
TRBJ2-1,TRBD2,many,TRBV29-1,TGCAGCGTCAGGGATAGCCTAGCGGAGAACTACAATGAGCAGTTCTTC,CSVRDSLAENYNEQFF